This passage covers 22 T cell receptor beta chains from one sample sequenced in a study of brain metastases from non-small cell lung cancer. Assay: immunoSEQ multiplex PCR; the TCRdb copy retains only in-frame clones and omits some. Here the sample spans 1,800 or so clones, around nine tenths being singletons. Sequencing was performed on tissue from a brain metastasis. These TCRs come from a donor at least 40 years old with non-small cell lung cancer.

This chain uses TRBV6-5 with TRBJ2-7; a possible D gene is TRBD2 (5 bases). Trimming removed 7 bases at V and 0 bases at J, with 10 bases between. This CDR3 comprises 13 residues. Germline V gene lookup returns CDR1 MNHEY and CDR2 SVGAGI. The CDR3: CASKAGSSYEQYF. CDR3 sequence (DNA): TGTGCCAGCAAGGCGGGCTCCTCCTACGAGCAGTACTTC.

Of note for this clone: The junction differs from germline at one of its ends, possibly a read error. This chain uses TRBV7-7 with TRBJ2-5; 7 bases are a match to TRBD1. This CDR3 is built from 16 residues. The germline V gene has CDR1 SSHAT and CDR2 FNYEAQ (reference sequence). DNA of the CDR3: TGTGCTAGCAGTCAAGGTCTGGGACAGCGCGGAGAGACCCAGTACTTC. Translated: CASSQGLGQRGETQYF.

The chain is built from TRBV30 and TRBJ2-1; D remains unclear. The CDR3 is made up of 13 amino acids. CDR1 and CDR2 from the germline V gene are GTSNPN and SVGIG (reference sequence). Trimming cost V 4 bases and J 0 bases, with 7 bases left between them. The CDR3 region has the DNA TGTGCCTGGAATCCACACTCCTACAATGAGCAGTTCTTC. Its translation is CAWNPHSYNEQFF.

The CDR3: CASSLLGSLAETQYF. The CDR3 DNA is TGTGCCAGCAGCCTTCTGGGCTCCTTGGCGGAGACCCAGTACTTC. This chain links TRBV7-9 with TRBJ2-5; D is undetermined. The CDR3 totals 15 residues. CDR1 is SEHNR, CDR2 FQNEAQ, per germline (reference sequence). The ends were cut back, 5 bases at V and 5 bases at J, with 18 bases in the middle.

The chain uses TRBV6-1 and TRBJ2-1, with a possible D match to TRBD2 (7 bases). This CDR3 has 12 amino acids. Trimming took off 8 bases at V and 7 bases at J, with 12 bases between the two ends. The germline V gene encodes CDR1 MNHNS and CDR2 SASEGT. This CDR3 reads CASGRGPNEQFF. CDR3 in DNA: TGTGCCAGCGGGCGGGGGCCGAATGAGCAGTTCTTC.

The chain recombines TRBV28 with TRBJ2-7; TRBD1 or TRBD2 may be the D gene (5 bases each). V shed 2 bases and J shed 10 bases, with 12 bases lying between them. CDR1 is MDHEN and CDR2 is SYDVKM in the germline V gene. The CDR3 covers 12 residues. The CDR3 nucleotides read TGTGCCAGCAGTTTACTCGGGGCCAGACAGTACTTC. Its protein is CASSLLGARQYF.

This clone was detected once. This chain links TRBV28 with TRBJ2-7, with no clear D. The V gene lost 3 bases and the J gene lost 6 bases, with 9 bases spanning the gap. The germline V gene has CDR1 MDHEN and CDR2 SYDVKM. This CDR3 is 12 amino acids long. This CDR3 reads CASSLNPSEQYF. In nucleotides, the CDR3 is TGTGCCAGCAGTTTGAACCCTTCCGAGCAGTACTTC.

V is TRBV6-2 or TRBV6-3 and J is TRBJ2-1; D remains ambiguous. The CDR3 is made up of 15 amino acids. Germline CDR1 and CDR2: MNHEY and SVGEGT. V was cut by 7 bases and J by 0 bases, with 13 bases left in between. CDR3 bases: TGTGCCAGCACCCCAGACTCTAGCTCCTACAATGAGCAGTTCTTC. This translates into CASTPDSSSYNEQFF.

The J gene is TRBJ2-5, the V gene TRBV28; TRBD1 matches at 9 bases. This CDR3 spans 14 amino acids. Trimming removed 3 bases from V and 10 bases from J; junction bases left unmatched: 9. Germline loops: CDR1 MDHEN, CDR2 SYDVKM. The DNA of the CDR3 is TGTGCCAGCAGTTTGGGACAGGGAGGCTGGGGCCAGTACTTC. This encodes CASSLGQGGWGQYF.

The table lists this clone with a count of one. This chain's CDR3 is CASSIQGVGQETQYF. Here the CDR3 DNA reads TGTGCCAGTAGTATTCAGGGGGTAGGCCAAGAGACCCAGTACTTC. This chain connects TRBV19 to TRBJ2-5; 7 bases fit TRBD1. The CDR3 sequence is 15 residues long. Germline assignment: CDR1 LNHDA and CDR2 SQIVND (reference sequence). The trim removed 3 bases at V and 1 base at J, leaving 5 bases unmatched.

The chain carries TRBV7-2 and TRBJ1-5; D is uncertain. The CDR3 spans 15 residues. Germline CDR1 SGHTA, CDR2 FQGNSA. Trimming took off 1 base at V and 0 bases at J, with 7 bases between the two ends. CDR3 protein: CASSLGRASNQPQHF. CDR3 nucleotide sequence: TGTGCCAGCAGCTTAGGTCGGGCTAGCAATCAGCCCCAGCATTTT.

In DNA, the CDR3 is TGTGCCAGCAGGCTGACAGGATTCAACTATGGCTACACCTTC. Its translation: CASRLTGFNYGYTF. The V and J genes are TRBV28 and TRBJ1-2, with D possibly matching TRBD1 (6 bases). CDR1 is MDHEN, CDR2 SYDVKM, per germline. The V end lost 6 bases, the J end lost 2 bases, and 13 bases lay between the germline ends. The CDR3 totals 14 residues.

The chain recombines TRBV6-1 with TRBJ1-5, with 11 bases fitting TRBD1. V shed 0 bases, J shed 5 bases, and the junction held 6 bases outside the gene matches. The germline V gene encodes CDR1 MNHNS and CDR2 SASEGT. The CDR3 extends over 17 amino acids. This CDR3 reads CASSEARDRGLYQPQHF. The CDR3 DNA is TGTGCCAGCAGTGAAGCCCGGGACAGGGGGTTATATCAGCCCCAGCATTTT.

The chain is built from TRBV10-3 and TRBJ2-7, with 9 positions matching TRBD1. The length of the CDR3 is 14 residues. The V and J ends lost 10 bases and 7 bases, in that order; junction bases with no gene match: 14. Germline V lookup: CDR1 ENHRY, CDR2 SYGVKD. This CDR3 is CATVGQGLSVEQYF. CDR3 DNA sequence: TGTGCCACCGTAGGACAGGGGCTCTCGGTGGAGCAGTACTTC.

On this clone: Other DNA sequences within the sample encode an identical CDR3. This chain uses TRBV7-9 with TRBJ1-6; the D gene is possibly TRBD1 (5 bases). The ends were cut back, 4 bases at V and 9 bases at J, with 16 bases in the middle. CDR3 length: 15 residues. Germline V gene sequence: CDR1 SEHNR, CDR2 FQNEAQ (reference sequence). The CDR3 nucleotides are TGTGCCAGCAGCTCTATTGGGGCCGTTCGTTCACCCCTCCACTTT. Encoded protein: CASSSIGAVRSPLHF.

This clone has a single count. The gene calls are TRBV5-1 and TRBJ2-5; 8 bases map to TRBD2. Trimming took 5 bases from V and 4 from J; bases not matched to a gene: 7. From germline, CDR1 is SGHRS and CDR2 YFSETQ. The CDR3 loop spans 14 amino acids. CDR3 amino acids: CASRDGGAIETQYF. The CDR3 coding sequence is TGCGCCAGCAGGGACGGGGGGGCTATAGAGACCCAGTACTTC.

J is TRBJ2-6 and V is TRBV19; possible D gene TRBD2, 6 bases. Germline V gives CDR1 LNHDA, CDR2 SQIVND (reference sequence). This CDR3 has 15 residues. The V end was cut by 1 base, the J end by 2 bases, with 6 bases between. In DNA, the CDR3 is TGTGCCAGTAGTATAGCGGGGGCTGGGGCCAACGTCCTGACTTTC. Protein sequence: CASSIAGAGANVLTF.

The chain is built from TRBV7-3 and TRBJ2-5, with D uncertain. Germline values: CDR1 SGHTA, CDR2 FQGTGA. The CDR3 is 14 residues long. With 0 bases removed from V and 5 bases from J, the gap between germline ends came to 10 bases. CDR3 sequence (DNA): TGTGCCAGCAGCTTAACGGGAAACCTGGAGACCCAGTACTTC. The encoded protein is CASSLTGNLETQYF. The variable domain in full, with the rest retrieved from reference TRBV7-3 and TRBJ2-5, is GAGVSQTPSNKVTEKGKYVELRCDPISGHTALYWYRQSLGQGPEFLIYFQGTGAADDSGLPNDRFFAVRPEGSVSTLKIQRTERGDSAVYLCASSLTGNLETQYFGPGTRLLVL.

This chain joins TRBV5-4 and TRBJ1-3, with 7 positions matching TRBD1. Germline CDR1 SGHNT, CDR2 YYREEE (reference sequence). V was pared by 1 base and J by 2 bases, with 3 bases of the junction left unmatched. The CDR3 spans 15 residues. The CDR3 nucleotides are TGTGCCAGCAGCTTGCAGGGGGATACTGGAAACACCATATATTTT. Translating it yields CASSLQGDTGNTIYF.

The rearrangement links TRBV7-2 to TRBJ1-5; D call uncertain. V lost 2 bases to trimming and J lost 2 bases, with 10 bases between them. The CDR3 extends over 15 amino acids. The V gene's germline CDR1 is SGHTA and CDR2 FQGNSA. CDR3 nucleotides: TGTGCCAGCAGCTTATTCGTGGCAGGCAATCAGCCCCAGCATTTT. Translating it yields CASSLFVAGNQPQHF. The full variable domain, with the rest looked up from reference TRBV7-2 and TRBJ1-5, is GAGVSQSPSNKVTEKGKDVELRCDPISGHTALYWYRQSLGQGLEFLIYFQGNSAPDKSGLPSDRFSAERTGGSVSTLTIQRTQQEDSAVYLCASSLFVAGNQPQHFGDGTRLSIL.

This clone has more than one count but fewer than ten. The chain links TRBV27 to TRBJ2-7; D is possibly TRBD2 (5 bases). The CDR3 contains 13 residues. V was trimmed by 0 bases and J by 3 bases, leaving 6 bases between them. Germline V gene sequence: CDR1 MNHEY, CDR2 SMNVEV (reference sequence). CDR3: CASSLSGSYEQYF. The CDR3 region has the DNA TGTGCCAGCAGTTTATCGGGGAGCTACGAGCAGTACTTC.

The CDR3 DNA follows: TGTGCCAGCAGCACTACAGGAGGGGCTGGAAACACCATATATTTT. The encoded protein is CASSTTGGAGNTIYF. The gene calls are TRBV7-6 and TRBJ1-3; D may be TRBD1 (5 bases). The ends were cut back, 5 bases at V and 2 bases at J, with 13 bases in the middle. Germline assignment: CDR1 SGHVS and CDR2 FNYEAQ. There are 15 residues in the CDR3.